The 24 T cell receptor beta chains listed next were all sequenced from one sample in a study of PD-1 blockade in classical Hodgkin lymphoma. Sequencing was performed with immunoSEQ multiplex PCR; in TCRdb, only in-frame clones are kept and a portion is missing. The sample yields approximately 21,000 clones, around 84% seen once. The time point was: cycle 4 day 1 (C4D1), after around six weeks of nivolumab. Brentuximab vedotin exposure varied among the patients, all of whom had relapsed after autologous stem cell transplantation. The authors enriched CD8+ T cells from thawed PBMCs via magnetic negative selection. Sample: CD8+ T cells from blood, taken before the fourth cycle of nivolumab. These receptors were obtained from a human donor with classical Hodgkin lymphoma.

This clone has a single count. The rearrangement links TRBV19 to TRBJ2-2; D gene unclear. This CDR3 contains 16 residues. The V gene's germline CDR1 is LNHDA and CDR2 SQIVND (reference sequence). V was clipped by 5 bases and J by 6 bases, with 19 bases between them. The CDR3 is CASSPGPGPAPGELFF. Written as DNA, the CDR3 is TGTGCCAGTAGTCCCGGACCTGGACCAGCCCCCGGGGAGCTGTTTTTT.

CDR3 sequence (DNA): TGTGCCAGCACATCGGGACAGCCTTTGGATACGCAGTATTTT. Protein: CASTSGQPLDTQYF. The chain employs TRBV6-6 and TRBJ2-3, with TRBD1 identical over 7 bases. The CDR3 has 14 amino acids. V trimming: 7 bases; J trimming: 6 bases; junction bases outside the gene matches: 10. Germline CDR1 reads MNHNY; CDR2 reads SVGAGI (reference sequence).

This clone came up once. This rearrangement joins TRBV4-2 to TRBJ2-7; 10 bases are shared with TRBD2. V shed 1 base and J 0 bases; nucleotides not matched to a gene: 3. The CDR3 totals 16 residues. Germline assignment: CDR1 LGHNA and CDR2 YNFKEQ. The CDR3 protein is CASSQALAGASYEQYF. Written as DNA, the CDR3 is TGTGCCAGCAGCCAAGCCCTAGCGGGGGCCTCCTACGAGCAGTACTTC.

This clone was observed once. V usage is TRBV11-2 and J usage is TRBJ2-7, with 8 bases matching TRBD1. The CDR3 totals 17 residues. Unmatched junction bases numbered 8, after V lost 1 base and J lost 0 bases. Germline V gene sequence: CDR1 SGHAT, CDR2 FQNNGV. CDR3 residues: CASSLALGQGSSYEQYF. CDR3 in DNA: TGTGCCAGCAGCTTAGCCCTCGGACAGGGAAGCTCCTACGAGCAGTACTTC.

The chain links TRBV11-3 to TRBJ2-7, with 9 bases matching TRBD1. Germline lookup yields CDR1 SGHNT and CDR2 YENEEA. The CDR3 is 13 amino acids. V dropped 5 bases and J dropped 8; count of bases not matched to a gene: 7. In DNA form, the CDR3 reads TGTGCCAGCAGCCTGGGACAGGGAGGGAAGCAGTACTTC. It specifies CASSLGQGGKQYF.

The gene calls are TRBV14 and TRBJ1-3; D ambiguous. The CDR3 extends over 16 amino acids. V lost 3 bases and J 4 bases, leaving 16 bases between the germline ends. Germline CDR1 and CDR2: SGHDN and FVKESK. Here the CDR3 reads CASSQTPRSYGNTIYF. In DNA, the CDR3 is TGTGCCAGCAGCCAGACCCCCAGGAGTTACGGAAACACCATATATTTT.

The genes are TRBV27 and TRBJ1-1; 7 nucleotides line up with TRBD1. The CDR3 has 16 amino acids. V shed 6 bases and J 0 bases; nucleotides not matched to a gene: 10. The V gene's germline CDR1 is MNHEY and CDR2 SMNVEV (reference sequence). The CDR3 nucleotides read TGTGCCAGCAGGACAGACAGGGAAGGGATGAACACTGAAGCTTTCTTT. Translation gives CASRTDREGMNTEAFF.

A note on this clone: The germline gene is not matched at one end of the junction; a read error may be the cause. The CDR3 DNA reads TGTGCCAGCAGCGTAGTGGGCTCCCAGCAAGGGACCCAGTACTTC. Its translation: CASSVVGSQQGTQYF. The rearrangement joins TRBV9 to TRBJ2-5, with D unclear. CDR3 length: 15 residues. CDR1 is SGDLS and CDR2 is YYNGEE in the germline V gene.

CDR3 sequence (DNA): TGTGCCAGCAGCCCGGTTATTGGGGCCCCGAAGGACTATGGCTACACCTTC. Translated, it gives CASSPVIGAPKDYGYTF. J is TRBJ1-2 and V is TRBV5-6; D may be TRBD1 (5 bases). This CDR3 is built from 17 residues. Looked up from germline, CDR1 is SGHDT and CDR2 is YYEEEE. Between the trimmed V and J ends, which lost 4 bases and 3 bases, there was a span of 22 bases.

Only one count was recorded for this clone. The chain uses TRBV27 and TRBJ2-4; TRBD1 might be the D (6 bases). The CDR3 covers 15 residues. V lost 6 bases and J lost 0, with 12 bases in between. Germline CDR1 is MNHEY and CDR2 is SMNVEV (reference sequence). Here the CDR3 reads CASRTGSLAKNIQYF. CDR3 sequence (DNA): TGTGCCAGCAGAACAGGGTCACTAGCCAAAAACATTCAGTACTTC.

The CDR3 coding sequence is TGTGCCAGCAGCCCCCCGGGGGGGGGTAATGAGCAGTTCTTC. Amino acid sequence: CASSPPGGGNEQFF. The rearrangement uses TRBV7-9 and TRBJ2-1; 8 nucleotides match TRBD2. The CDR3 is 14 residues long. J gave up 7 bases and V 5 bases, and 7 bases lay outside the gene matches. The germline CDR1 and CDR2 sequences are SEHNR and FQNEAQ (reference sequence).

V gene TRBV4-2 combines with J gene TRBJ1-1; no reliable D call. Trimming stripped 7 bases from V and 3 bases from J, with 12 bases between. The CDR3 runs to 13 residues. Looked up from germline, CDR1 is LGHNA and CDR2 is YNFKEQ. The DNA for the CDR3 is TGTGCCAGCACCGTAGGAGGGTACACTGAAGCTTTCTTT. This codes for CASTVGGYTEAFF.

The chain's CDR3 is CSVARGNYEQYF. CDR3 sequence (DNA): TGCAGCGTTGCCAGGGGGAACTACGAGCAGTACTTC. This chain connects TRBV29-1 to TRBJ2-7, with TRBD1 matching 7 bases. Germline lookup yields CDR1 SQVTM and CDR2 ANQGSEA. Unmatched junction bases numbered 3, after V lost 4 bases and J lost 3 bases. CDR3 length: 12 amino acids.

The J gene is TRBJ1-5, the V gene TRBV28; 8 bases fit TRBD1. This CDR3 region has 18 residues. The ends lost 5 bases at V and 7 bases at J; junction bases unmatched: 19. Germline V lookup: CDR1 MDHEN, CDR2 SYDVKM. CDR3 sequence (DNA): TGTGCCAGCAGTCCCTCATCTGTAAGTTGGACAGGGACCCAGCCCCAGCATTTT. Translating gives CASSPSSVSWTGTQPQHF.

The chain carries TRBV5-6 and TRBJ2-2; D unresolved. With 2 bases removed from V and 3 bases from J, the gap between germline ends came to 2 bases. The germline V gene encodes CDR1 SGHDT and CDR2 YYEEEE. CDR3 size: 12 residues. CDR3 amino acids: CASSLDTGELFF. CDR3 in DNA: TGTGCCAGCAGCTTAGACACCGGGGAGCTGTTTTTT.

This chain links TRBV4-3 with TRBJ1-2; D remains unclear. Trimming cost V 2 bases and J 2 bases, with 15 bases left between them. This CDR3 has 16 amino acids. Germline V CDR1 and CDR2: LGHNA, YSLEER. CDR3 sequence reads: CASSQSGSGRNYGYTF. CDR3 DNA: TGCGCCAGCAGCCAAAGTGGGTCAGGCAGGAACTATGGCTACACCTTC.

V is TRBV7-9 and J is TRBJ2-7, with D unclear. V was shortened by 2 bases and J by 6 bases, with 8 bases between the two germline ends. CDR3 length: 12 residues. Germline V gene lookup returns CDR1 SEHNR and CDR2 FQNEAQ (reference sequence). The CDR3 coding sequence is TGTGCCAGCAGCTTATATGAGCTCGAGCAGTACTTC. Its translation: CASSLYELEQYF. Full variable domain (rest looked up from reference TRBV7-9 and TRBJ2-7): DTGVSQNPRHKITKRGQNVTFRCDPISEHNRLYWYRQTLGQGPEFLTYFQNEAQLEKSRLLSDRFSAERPKGSFSTLEIQRTEQGDSAMYLCASSLYELEQYFGPGTRLTVT.

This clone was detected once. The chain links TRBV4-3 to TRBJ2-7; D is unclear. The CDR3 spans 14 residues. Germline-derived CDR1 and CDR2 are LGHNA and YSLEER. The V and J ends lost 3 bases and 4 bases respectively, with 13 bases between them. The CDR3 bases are TGCGCCAGCAGCCAGCTCACGCAGGCGTACGAGCAGTACTTC. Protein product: CASSQLTQAYEQYF.

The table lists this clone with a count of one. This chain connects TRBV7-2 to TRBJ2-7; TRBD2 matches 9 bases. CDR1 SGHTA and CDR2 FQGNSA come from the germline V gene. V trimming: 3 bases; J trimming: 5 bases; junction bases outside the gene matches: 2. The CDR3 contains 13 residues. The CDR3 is CASSFGTSNEQYF. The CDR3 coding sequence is TGTGCCAGCAGCTTCGGGACTAGCAACGAGCAGTACTTC.

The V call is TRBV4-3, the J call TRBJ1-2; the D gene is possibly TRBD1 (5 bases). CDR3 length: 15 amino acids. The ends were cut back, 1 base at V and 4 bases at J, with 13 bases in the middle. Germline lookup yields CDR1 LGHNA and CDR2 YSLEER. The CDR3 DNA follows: TGCGCCAGCAGCCAAGGAACAGGCCGGAGCTATGGCTACACCTTC. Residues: CASSQGTGRSYGYTF.

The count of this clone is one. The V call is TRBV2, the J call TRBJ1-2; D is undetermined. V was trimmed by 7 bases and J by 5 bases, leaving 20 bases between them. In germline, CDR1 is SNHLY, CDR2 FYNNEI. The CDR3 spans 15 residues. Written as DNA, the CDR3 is TGTGCCAGCACGGACGCGCTGCGTAAGTCTTATGGCTACACCTTC. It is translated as CASTDALRKSYGYTF.

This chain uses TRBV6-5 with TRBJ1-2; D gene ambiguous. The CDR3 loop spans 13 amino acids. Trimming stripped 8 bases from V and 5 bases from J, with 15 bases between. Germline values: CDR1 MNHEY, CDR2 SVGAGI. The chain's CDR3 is CASAPASVYGYTF. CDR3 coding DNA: TGTGCCAGCGCACCGGCGAGCGTTTATGGCTACACCTTC.

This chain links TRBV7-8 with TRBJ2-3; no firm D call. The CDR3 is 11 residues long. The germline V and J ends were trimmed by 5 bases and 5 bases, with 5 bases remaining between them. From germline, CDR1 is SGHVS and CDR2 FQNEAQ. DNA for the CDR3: TGTGCCAGCAGCAGGCAAGATACGCAGTATTTT. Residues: CASSRQDTQYF.

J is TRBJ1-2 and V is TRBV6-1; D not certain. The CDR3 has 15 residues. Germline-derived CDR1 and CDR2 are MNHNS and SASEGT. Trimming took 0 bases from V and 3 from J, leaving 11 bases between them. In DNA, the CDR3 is TGTGCCAGCAGTGAAGCCCAAAGTTCCCACTATGGCTACACCTTC. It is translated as CASSEAQSSHYGYTF.